The entry below describes one TCR beta chain. The data were taken from a study of blood T cell repertoires in COVID-19. Sequenced by immunoSEQ multiplex PCR; TCRdb stores in-frame clones only, minus some. The sample lists a few hundred thousand clones; 89% were seen once. The V end was cut by 5 bases, the J end by 6 bases, with 25 bases between. Germline V gives CDR1 MRHNA, CDR2 SNTAGT. The CDR3 consists of 17 residues. The material sequenced was peripheral blood. The sequence came from a woman aged 55 to 70 with acute or convalescent COVID-19. The gene calls are TRBV6-4 and TRBJ1-2; D not certain. CDR3: CASSQITLLNLMDGYTF. The CDR3 DNA sequence: TGTGCCAGCAGTCAAATCACGCTATTAAACTTAATGGATGGCTACACCTTC.